This TCR beta chain was observed in a study of regulatory T cells in long-lasting Graves disease. The ends lost 11 bases at V and 5 bases at J; junction bases unmatched: 14. Germline V gene sequence: CDR1 MGHDK, CDR2 SYGVNS. The CDR3 is 16 residues long. Time point in this sample: newly diagnosed GD, antithyroid drugs for less than 3 months. Construction of the TCR library relied on RNA isolated from PBMCs. Graves' disease diagnosis used American Thyroid Association guidelines. Both iRepertoire HTBI primers and Arm-PCR of CDR3 regions were used to build the TCR beta libraries. One entry per CDR3 protein, called by TCRdb with MiXCR from the multiplex PCR reads. The sample has about 400,000 distinct CDR3 sequences; roughly 15% are singletons. These data also featured in a second study, about T cells in Graves' hyperthyroidism and ophthalmopathy. That study adds: Carried out on the TCR CDR3, a first-round RT-PCR used the HTBI primer set.

The sample consisted of peripheral blood mononuclear cells (PBMCs), taken at new diagnosis, from a patient treated with antithyroid drugs. This clonotype was obtained from a woman younger than 35 with Graves disease. The chain is built from TRBV25-1 and TRBJ2-1; 11 bases fit TRBD2. The CDR3 DNA is TGTGCCTGCACGGGGCTAGCGGGAGGCCGCCACAATGAGCAGTTCTTC. Amino acids: CACTGLAGGRHNEQFF.